The 20 T cell receptor beta chains presented below share a single source sample, sequenced in a study of blood T cell repertoires in COVID-19. Clones were sequenced by immunoSEQ multiplex PCR, and TCRdb holds only the in-frame ones, with some missing. Of under 300,000 clones in the sample, roughly 90% were seen once. The sequencing sample was made of peripheral blood. The receptors shown here come from a woman in her forties who had recovered from COVID-19.

This chain connects TRBV7-2 to TRBJ2-2; D is perhaps TRBD1 (6 bases). The germline CDR1 and CDR2 sequences are SGHTA and FQGNSA. V was pared by 5 bases and J by 0 bases, with 13 bases between. This CDR3 is built from 16 residues. The chain's CDR3 is CASSLSGASNTGELFF. In DNA form, the CDR3 reads TGTGCCAGCAGCCTATCAGGGGCCTCGAACACCGGGGAGCTGTTTTTT.

The chain recombines TRBV25-1 with TRBJ1-2; no definite D call. CDR1 MGHDK and CDR2 SYGVNS come from the germline V gene. This CDR3 has 12 amino acids. V was clipped by 3 bases and J by 8 bases, with 10 bases between them. CDR3 residues: CASSDGGRGYTF. CDR3 sequence (DNA): TGTGCCAGCAGTGATGGAGGGCGGGGCTACACCTTC.

Only one count was recorded for this clone. This rearrangement joins TRBV4-3 to TRBJ1-3; no reliable D call. Trimming left V 0 bases short and J 0 bases short, with 9 bases between. The CDR3 contains 16 residues. The V gene's germline CDR1 is LGHNA and CDR2 YSLEER. CDR3 amino acids: CASSQDVGSSGNTIYF. The CDR3, as DNA: TGCGCCAGCAGCCAAGATGTGGGGAGCTCTGGAAACACCATATATTTT.

V usage is TRBV27 and J usage is TRBJ1-6; a weak D match, TRBD1 (6 bases). Germline CDR1 reads MNHEY; CDR2 reads SMNVEV (reference sequence). The CDR3 sequence is 17 residues long. Trimming removed 3 bases from V and 1 base from J, with 13 bases in between. The CDR3: CASSLTGSSSYNSPLHF. CDR3 in DNA: TGTGCCAGCAGTTTGACAGGATCCAGTTCCTATAATTCACCCCTCCACTTT.

The chain carries TRBV12-5 and TRBJ2-1; TRBD1 aligns across 10 bases. CDR3 length equals 15 residues. The germline V gene encodes CDR1 LGHNT and CDR2 FRNRAP. The V gene end was trimmed by 6 bases and the J gene end by 6 bases; junction bases not matched to a gene: 8. As DNA, the CDR3 is TGTGCTAGTGGCCAAGGACAGGGGGTGGGCAATGAGCAGTTCTTC. The encoded protein is CASGQGQGVGNEQFF.

This clone was observed a few times. The chain links TRBV7-9 to TRBJ2-1; tentatively, D is TRBD2 (6 bases). V lost 5 bases and J 5 bases, leaving 19 bases between the germline ends. The CDR3 length is 16 residues. The germline CDR1 and CDR2 sequences are SEHNR and FQNEAQ (reference sequence). In DNA, the CDR3 is TGTGCCAGCAGCCCCTGGGGCCGGGGGTCCGACAATGAGCAGTTCTTC. This sequence encodes CASSPWGRGSDNEQFF.

V usage is TRBV9 and J usage is TRBJ1-4, with no clear D. The germline CDR1 and CDR2 sequences are SGDLS and YYNGEE. V lost 0 bases, J lost 4 bases, and 13 bases lay in between. This CDR3 has 16 residues. CDR3 sequence: CASSVGLEDFNEKLFF. The CDR3 coding sequence is TGTGCCAGCAGCGTAGGCCTCGAGGATTTTAATGAAAAACTGTTTTTT. The full variable domain, rest sourced from reference TRBV9 and TRBJ1-4, is DSGVTQTPKHLITATGQRVTLRCSPRSGDLSVYWYQQSLDQGLQFLIQYYNGEERAKGNILERFSAQQFPDLHSELNLSSLELGDSALYFCASSVGLEDFNEKLFFGSGTQLSVL.

The J gene is TRBJ2-5, the V gene TRBV12-3 or TRBV12-4, with a possible D match to TRBD1 (6 bases). Trimming removed 6 bases from V and 7 bases from J, with 15 bases in between. CDR3 size: 13 residues. CDR3 sequence (DNA): TGTGCCAGCAGCCCTCAACAGGGATTGACCCAGTACTTC. Its translation: CASSPQQGLTQYF.

The chain carries TRBV11-3 and TRBJ2-1; 12 bases align to TRBD1. V lost 5 bases and J lost 10; bases outside the gene matches: 9. The CDR3 is made up of 15 amino acids. Germline V lookup: CDR1 SGHNT, CDR2 YENEEA. The CDR3: CASSAGTGGGDEQFF. CDR3 bases: TGTGCCAGCAGCGCCGGGACAGGGGGCGGCGACGAGCAGTTCTTC.

V is TRBV5-4 and J is TRBJ2-1, with 8 bases lining up with TRBD2. The CDR3 extends over 16 amino acids. Per germline, CDR1 SGHNT and CDR2 YYREEE (reference sequence). Trimming cost V 3 bases and J 0 bases; bases outside gene matches: 5. CDR3 bases: TGTGCCAGCAGCTACCCCAGCGGGAGCTCCTACAATGAGCAGTTCTTC. It codes for CASSYPSGSSYNEQFF.

The V call is TRBV15, the J call TRBJ2-5; TRBD1 agrees at 8 bases. The CDR3 consists of 15 residues. Germline CDR1 is LNHNV and CDR2 is YYDKDF (reference sequence). V trimming: 2 bases; J trimming: 3 bases; junction bases outside the gene matches: 5. The CDR3 region is CATSRIQGGKETQYF. The CDR3 nucleotides read TGTGCCACCAGCAGAATACAGGGGGGAAAAGAGACCCAGTACTTC.

This chain connects TRBV7-9 to TRBJ1-5; perhaps TRBD1 as D (5 bases). CDR1 SEHNR and CDR2 FQNEAQ come from the germline V gene (reference sequence). V lost 1 base, J lost 0 bases, and 10 bases lay in between. The CDR3 has 16 residues. Here the CDR3 reads CASSLETAYSNQPQHF. The CDR3 coding sequence is TGTGCCAGCAGCTTAGAGACAGCCTATAGCAATCAGCCCCAGCATTTT.

This clone has just a few counts. The chain is built from TRBV7-6 and TRBJ2-7, with 8 nucleotides matching TRBD1. This CDR3 is built from 16 residues. V gave up 4 bases and J gave up 3 bases; unmatched junction bases: 11. The germline gives CDR1 SGHVS, CDR2 FNYEAQ. The CDR3 region is CASSSPDRGQFYEQYF. The CDR3, as DNA: TGTGCCAGCAGCTCCCCAGACAGGGGTCAATTCTACGAGCAGTACTTC.

The chain carries TRBV3-1 (or the pseudogene TRBV3-2) and TRBJ2-5; TRBD2 aligns across 8 bases. Germline V gene data show CDR1 as LGHDT and CDR2 as YNNKEL (reference sequence). J lost 4 bases, V lost 6 bases, and 13 bases had no gene match. The CDR3 runs 16 residues. CDR3: CASRSTAGAPGETQYF. CDR3 DNA sequence: TGTGCCAGCAGAAGTACAGCGGGGGCCCCGGGAGAGACCCAGTACTTC.

The rearrangement joins TRBV7-9 to TRBJ1-4; TRBD1 matches 8 bases. The CDR3 totals 14 residues. CDR1 is SEHNR, CDR2 FQNEAQ, per germline (reference sequence). V lost 2 bases, J lost 8 bases, and 4 bases stayed unmatched. DNA for the CDR3: TGTGCCAGCAGCTTACAGGGGGCGGAAGAAAAACTGTTTTTT. This gives the protein CASSLQGAEEKLFF.

This clone occurred once. The chain recombines TRBV10-2 with TRBJ2-2; D gene uncertain. The germline gives CDR1 WSHSY, CDR2 SAAADI. V lost 3 bases to trimming and J lost 4 bases, with 6 bases between them. This CDR3 is 13 amino acids long. CDR3 sequence reads: CASSEFSTGELFF. DNA of the CDR3: TGCGCCAGCAGTGAATTTAGCACCGGGGAGCTGTTTTTT.

As regards this clone: The junction departs from the called germline gene at one end, perhaps through a read error. The V call is TRBV6-6, the J call TRBJ2-7; TRBD1 aligns across 11 bases. In germline, CDR1 is MNHNY, CDR2 SVGAGI (reference sequence). CDR3 length: 12 residues. CDR3 DNA: TGTGCCAGCGGACGAAGGACAGGGGGCCTCAACTTC. Its protein is CASGRRTGGLNF.

V and J are TRBV6-5 and TRBJ2-7; D gene unclear. The germline V gene has CDR1 MNHEY and CDR2 SVGAGI. This CDR3 is built from 13 residues. V lost 0 bases to trimming and J lost 9 bases, with 12 bases between them. The CDR3 DNA sequence: TGTGCCAGCAGTTACTCGGAGCCGCTGGGGCAGTACTTC. Its protein is CASSYSEPLGQYF.

The chain employs TRBV2 and TRBJ2-3; D might be TRBD2 (5 bases). This CDR3 region has 14 residues. V lost 6 bases to trimming and J lost 0 bases, with 10 bases between them. In germline, CDR1 is SNHLY, CDR2 FYNNEI. The CDR3 reads CASRREPSTDTQYF. The CDR3 nucleotides are TGTGCCAGCAGAAGGGAGCCTAGCACAGATACGCAGTATTTT.

This chain connects TRBV7-8 to TRBJ1-6, with 8 bases lining up with TRBD1. V shed 5 bases, J shed 6 bases, and the junction held 9 bases outside the gene matches. This CDR3 contains 16 residues. Per germline, CDR1 SGHVS and CDR2 FQNEAQ. CDR3: CASSPASTGANSPLHF. CDR3 bases: TGTGCCAGCAGCCCCGCTTCGACAGGGGCTAATTCACCCCTCCACTTT.